This T cell receptor (beta chain) came from a study of blood T cells in healthy people across ages. A second PCR, run for about 7 to 11 cycles, used a sample-barcoded 5' primer plus a J-beta primer mix. TCRdb re-called the 5' RACE reads with MiXCR, one entry per CDR3 protein. This sample carries approximately 850,000 distinct CDR3 sequences, roughly 60% of them seen once, and the ten largest clones take roughly 20%. This TCR derives from a young man in good health. Sequenced material: blood.

Here the CDR3 reads CASSFSTGTSYEQYF. CDR3 nucleotide sequence: TGTGCCAGCAGTTTCTCTACCGGGACGAGCTACGAGCAGTACTTC. The rearrangement joins TRBV7-9 to TRBJ2-7, with D perhaps matching TRBD1 or TRBD2 (5 bases each). V lost 6 bases and J 3 bases, leaving 18 bases between the germline ends. This CDR3 contains 15 residues. Germline V gene sequence: CDR1 SEHNR, CDR2 FQNEAQ (reference sequence).